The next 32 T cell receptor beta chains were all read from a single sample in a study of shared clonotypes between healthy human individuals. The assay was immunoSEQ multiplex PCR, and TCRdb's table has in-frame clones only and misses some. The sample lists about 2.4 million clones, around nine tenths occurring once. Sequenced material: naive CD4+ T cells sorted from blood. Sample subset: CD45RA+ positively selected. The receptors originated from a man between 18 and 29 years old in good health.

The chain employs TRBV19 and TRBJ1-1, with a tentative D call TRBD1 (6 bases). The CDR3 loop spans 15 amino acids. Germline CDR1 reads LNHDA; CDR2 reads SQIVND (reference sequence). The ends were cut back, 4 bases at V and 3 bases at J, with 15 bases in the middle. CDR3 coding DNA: TGTGCCAGTAGTACCGTCAGGGGATGGGACACTGAAGCTTTCTTT. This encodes CASSTVRGWDTEAFF.

CDR3 loop: CASSPGVGRLSGYTF. CDR3 nucleotides: TGTGCCAGCAGCCCTGGCGTGGGTAGGCTTTCCGGCTACACCTTC. J is TRBJ1-2 and V is TRBV5-6; D gene unclear. This CDR3 comprises 15 residues. V lost 4 bases and J lost 8, with 21 bases in between. Germline lookup yields CDR1 SGHDT and CDR2 YYEEEE.

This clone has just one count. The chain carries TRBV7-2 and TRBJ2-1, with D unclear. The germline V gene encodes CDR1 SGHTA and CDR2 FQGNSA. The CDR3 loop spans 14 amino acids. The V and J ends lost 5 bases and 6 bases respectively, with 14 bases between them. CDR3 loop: CASSPLKGSNEQFF. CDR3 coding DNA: TGTGCCAGCAGCCCCCTTAAGGGTAGCAATGAGCAGTTCTTC.

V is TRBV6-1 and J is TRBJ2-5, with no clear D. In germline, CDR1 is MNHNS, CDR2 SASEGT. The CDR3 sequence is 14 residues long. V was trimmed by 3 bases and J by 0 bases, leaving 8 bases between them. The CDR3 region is CASSEAGHQETQYF. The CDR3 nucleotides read TGTGCCAGCAGTGAGGCCGGACACCAAGAGACCCAGTACTTC.

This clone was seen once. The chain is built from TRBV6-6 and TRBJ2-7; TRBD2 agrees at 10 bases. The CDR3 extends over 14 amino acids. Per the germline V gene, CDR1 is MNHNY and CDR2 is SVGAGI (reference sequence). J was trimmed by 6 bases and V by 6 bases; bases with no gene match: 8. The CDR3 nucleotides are TGTGCCAGCAGCCCCGGGACTAGCGCTTTCGAGCAGTACTTC. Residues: CASSPGTSAFEQYF.

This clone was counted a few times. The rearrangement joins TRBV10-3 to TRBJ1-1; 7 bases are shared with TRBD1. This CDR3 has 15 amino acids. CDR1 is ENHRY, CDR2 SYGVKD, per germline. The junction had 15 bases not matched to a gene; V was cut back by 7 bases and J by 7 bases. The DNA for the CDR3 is TGTGCCATCAAATCGATCCGTAAGGGACAGATTGAAGCTTTCTTT. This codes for CAIKSIRKGQIEAFF.

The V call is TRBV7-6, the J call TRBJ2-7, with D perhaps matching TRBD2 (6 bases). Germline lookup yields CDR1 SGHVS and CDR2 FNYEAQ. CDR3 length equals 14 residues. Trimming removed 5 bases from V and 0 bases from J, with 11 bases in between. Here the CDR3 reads CASSQRADSYEQYF. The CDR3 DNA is TGTGCCAGCAGCCAGCGGGCGGACTCCTACGAGCAGTACTTC.

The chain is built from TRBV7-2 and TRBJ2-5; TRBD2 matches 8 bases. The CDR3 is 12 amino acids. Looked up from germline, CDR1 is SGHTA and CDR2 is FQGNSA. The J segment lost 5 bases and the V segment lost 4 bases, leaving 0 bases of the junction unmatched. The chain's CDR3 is CASSSSGETQYF. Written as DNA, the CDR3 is TGTGCCAGCAGCTCTAGCGGGGAGACCCAGTACTTC.

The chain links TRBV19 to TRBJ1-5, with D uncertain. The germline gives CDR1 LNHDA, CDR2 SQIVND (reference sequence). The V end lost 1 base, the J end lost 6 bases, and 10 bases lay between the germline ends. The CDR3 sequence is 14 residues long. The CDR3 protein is CASSIGDGSQPQHF. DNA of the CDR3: TGTGCCAGTAGTATAGGTGACGGGAGTCAGCCCCAGCATTTT. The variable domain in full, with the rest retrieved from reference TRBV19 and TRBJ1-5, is DGGITQSPKYLFRKEGQNVTLSCEQNLNHDAMYWYRQDPGQGLRLIYYSQIVNDFQKGDIAEGYSVSREKKESFPLTVTSAQKNPTAFYLCASSIGDGSQPQHFGDGTRLSIL.

CDR3 bases: TGCGCCAGCAGCCAAGATGGCGGGGTCGGAAACACCATATATTTT. Its translation is CASSQDGGVGNTIYF. V gene TRBV4-3 combines with J gene TRBJ1-3; D is ambiguous. Trimming took off 0 bases at V and 4 bases at J, with 10 bases between the two ends. The germline V gene encodes CDR1 LGHNA and CDR2 YSLEER. The CDR3 spans 15 residues.

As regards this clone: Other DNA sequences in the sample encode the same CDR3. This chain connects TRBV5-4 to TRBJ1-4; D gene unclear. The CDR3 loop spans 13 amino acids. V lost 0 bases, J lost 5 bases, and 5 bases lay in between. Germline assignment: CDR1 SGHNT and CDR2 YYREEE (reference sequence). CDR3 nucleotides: TGTGCCAGCAGCTTGGTGGGAAATGAAAAACTGTTTTTT. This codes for CASSLVGNEKLFF.

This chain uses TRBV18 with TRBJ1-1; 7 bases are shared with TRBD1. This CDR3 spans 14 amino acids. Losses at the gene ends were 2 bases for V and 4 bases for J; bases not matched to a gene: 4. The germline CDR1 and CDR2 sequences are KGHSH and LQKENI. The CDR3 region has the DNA TGTGCCAGCTCACCAAAGGGGGCGGGCACTGAAGCTTTCTTT. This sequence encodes CASSPKGAGTEAFF. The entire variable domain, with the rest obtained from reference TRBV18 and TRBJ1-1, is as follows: NAGVMQNPRHLVRRRGQEARLRCSPMKGHSHVYWYRQLPEEGLKFMVYLQKENIIDESGMPKERFSAEFPKEGPSILRIQQVVRGDSAAYFCASSPKGAGTEAFFGQGTRLTVV.

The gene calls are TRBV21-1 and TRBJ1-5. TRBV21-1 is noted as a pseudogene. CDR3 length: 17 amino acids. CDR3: CASSKVISRFLDQPQHF. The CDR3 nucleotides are TGTGCCAGCAGCAAAGTCATAAGTCGGTTTCTCGATCAGCCCCAGCATTTT.

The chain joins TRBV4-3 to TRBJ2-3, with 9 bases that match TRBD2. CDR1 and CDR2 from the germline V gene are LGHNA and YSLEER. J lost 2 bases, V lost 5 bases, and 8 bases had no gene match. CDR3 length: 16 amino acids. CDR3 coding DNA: TGCGCCAGCAGCGAACTAGCGGGTGGAGCCACAGATACGCAGTATTTT. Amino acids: CASSELAGGATDTQYF.

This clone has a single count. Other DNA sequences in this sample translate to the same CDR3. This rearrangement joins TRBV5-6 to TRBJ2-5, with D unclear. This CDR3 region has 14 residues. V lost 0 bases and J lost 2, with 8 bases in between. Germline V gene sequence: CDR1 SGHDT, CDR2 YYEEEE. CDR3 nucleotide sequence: TGTGCCAGCAGCTTGGGACGGTTACAAGAGACCCAGTACTTC. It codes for CASSLGRLQETQYF.

Here the CDR3 reads CASSYTSSGSYNEQFF. DNA for the CDR3: TGTGCCAGCAGTTACACTTCTAGCGGCTCCTACAATGAGCAGTTCTTC. The rearrangement links TRBV6-5 to TRBJ2-1, with TRBD2 matching over 7 bases. Germline CDR1 is MNHEY and CDR2 is SVGAGI. V lost 2 bases, J lost 0 bases, and 4 bases stayed unmatched. This CDR3 comprises 16 residues.

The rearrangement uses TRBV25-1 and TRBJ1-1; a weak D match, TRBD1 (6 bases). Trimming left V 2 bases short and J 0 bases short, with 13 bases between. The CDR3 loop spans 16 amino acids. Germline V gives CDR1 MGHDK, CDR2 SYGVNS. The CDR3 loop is CASSEGGGLVNTEAFF. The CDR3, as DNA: TGTGCCAGCAGTGAAGGAGGGGGGCTTGTGAACACTGAAGCTTTCTTT.

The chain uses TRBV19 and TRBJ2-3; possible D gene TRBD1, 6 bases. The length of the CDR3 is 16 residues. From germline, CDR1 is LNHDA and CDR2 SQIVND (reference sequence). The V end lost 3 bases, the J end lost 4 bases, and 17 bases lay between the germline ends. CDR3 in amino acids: CASSIPGASGPDTQYF. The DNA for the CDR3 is TGTGCCAGTAGTATTCCAGGGGCTTCCGGTCCAGATACGCAGTATTTT. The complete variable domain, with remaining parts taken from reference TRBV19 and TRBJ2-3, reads DGGITQSPKYLFRKEGQNVTLSCEQNLNHDAMYWYRQDPGQGLRLIYYSQIVNDFQKGDIAEGYSVSREKKESFPLTVTSAQKNPTAFYLCASSIPGASGPDTQYFGPGTRLTVL.

The CDR3 is CASSGRLAVEQFF. The CDR3 nucleotides are TGTGCCAGCAGCGGGAGACTAGCGGTTGAGCAGTTCTTC. The chain links TRBV5-6 to TRBJ2-1, with 9 bases that match TRBD2. V lost 4 bases and J lost 9; bases outside the gene matches: 5. The CDR3 has 13 residues. Germline CDR1 and CDR2: SGHDT and YYEEEE.

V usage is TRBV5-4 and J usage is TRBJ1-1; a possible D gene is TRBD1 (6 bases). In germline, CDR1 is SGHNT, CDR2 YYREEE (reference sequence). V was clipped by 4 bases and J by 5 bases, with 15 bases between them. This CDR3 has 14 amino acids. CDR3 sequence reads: CASSTTGLGTEAFF. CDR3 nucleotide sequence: TGTGCCAGCAGCACAACAGGGTTGGGGACTGAAGCTTTCTTT.

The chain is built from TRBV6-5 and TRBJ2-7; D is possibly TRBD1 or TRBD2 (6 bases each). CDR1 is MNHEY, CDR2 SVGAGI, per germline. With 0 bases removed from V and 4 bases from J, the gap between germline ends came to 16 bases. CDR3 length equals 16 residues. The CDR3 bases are TGTGCCAGCAGTTACTCGATTACCGGGGGCGGGTACGAGCAGTACTTC. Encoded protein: CASSYSITGGGYEQYF.

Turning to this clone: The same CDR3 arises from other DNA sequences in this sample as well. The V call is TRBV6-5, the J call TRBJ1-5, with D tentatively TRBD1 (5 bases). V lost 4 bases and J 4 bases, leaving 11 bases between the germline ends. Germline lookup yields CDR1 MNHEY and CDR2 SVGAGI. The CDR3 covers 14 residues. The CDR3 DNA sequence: TGTGCCAGCAGTTCCGACAGCGGGAATCAGCCCCAGCATTTT. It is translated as CASSSDSGNQPQHF.

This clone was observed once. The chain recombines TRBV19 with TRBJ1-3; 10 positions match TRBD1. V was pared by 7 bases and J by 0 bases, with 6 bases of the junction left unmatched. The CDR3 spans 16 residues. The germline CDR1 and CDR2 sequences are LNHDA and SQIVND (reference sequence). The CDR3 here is CASIRTGGSSGNTIYF. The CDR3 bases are TGTGCCAGTATACGGACAGGGGGAAGCTCTGGAAACACCATATATTTT.

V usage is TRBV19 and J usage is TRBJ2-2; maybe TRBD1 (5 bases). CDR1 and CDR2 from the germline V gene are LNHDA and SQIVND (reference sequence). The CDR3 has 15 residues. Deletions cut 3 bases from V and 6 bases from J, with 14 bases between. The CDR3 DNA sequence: TGTGCCAGTAGTATCGGCAGGGTAGGGTCCGGGGAGCTGTTTTTT. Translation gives CASSIGRVGSGELFF.

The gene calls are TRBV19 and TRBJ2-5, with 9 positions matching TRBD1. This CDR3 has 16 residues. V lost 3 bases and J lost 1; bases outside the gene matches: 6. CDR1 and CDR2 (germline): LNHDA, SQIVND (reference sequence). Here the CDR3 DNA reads TGTGCCAGTAGTATGGTGGGACAGGGTACCCAAGAGACCCAGTACTTC. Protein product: CASSMVGQGTQETQYF.

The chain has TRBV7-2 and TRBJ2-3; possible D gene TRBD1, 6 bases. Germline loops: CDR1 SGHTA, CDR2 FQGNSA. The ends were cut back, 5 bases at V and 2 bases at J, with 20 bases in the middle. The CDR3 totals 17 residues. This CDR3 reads CASSRLGGFGNTDTQYF. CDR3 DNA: TGTGCCAGCAGCCGATTAGGGGGATTTGGTAACACAGATACGCAGTATTTT.

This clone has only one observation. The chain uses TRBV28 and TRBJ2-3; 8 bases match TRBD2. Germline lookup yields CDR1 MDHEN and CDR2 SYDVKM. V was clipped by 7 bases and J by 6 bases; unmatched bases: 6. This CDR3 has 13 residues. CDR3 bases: TGTGCCAGCATTCCCGGGGGGGCCGATACGCAGTATTTT. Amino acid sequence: CASIPGGADTQYF.

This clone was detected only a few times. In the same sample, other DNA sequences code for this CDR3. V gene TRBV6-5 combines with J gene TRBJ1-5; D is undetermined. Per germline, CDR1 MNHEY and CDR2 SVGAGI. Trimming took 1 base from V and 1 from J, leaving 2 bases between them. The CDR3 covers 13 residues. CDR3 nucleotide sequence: TGTGCCAGCAGTTACTACAGCAATCAGCCCCAGCATTTT. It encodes CASSYYSNQPQHF.

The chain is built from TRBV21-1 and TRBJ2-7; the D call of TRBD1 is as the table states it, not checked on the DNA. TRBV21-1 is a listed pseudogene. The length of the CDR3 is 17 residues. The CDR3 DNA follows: TGTGCCAGCAGCAAAGAGCTTGGTAGGACAGGGCACTACGAGCAGTACTTC. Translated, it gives CASSKELGRTGHYEQYF.

The CDR3 DNA sequence: TGTGCCAGTAGTACCCCTCCCGGTCAGCCCCAGCATTTT. Its protein is CASSTPPGQPQHF. This chain joins TRBV19 and TRBJ1-5, with no clear D. Germline V gene data show CDR1 as LNHDA and CDR2 as SQIVND (reference sequence). Deletions cut 4 bases from V and 6 bases from J, with 10 bases between. The CDR3 has 13 residues.

CDR3 nucleotides: TGTGCCAGCTCACCACCAGGACTAGCGGGAGAAGAGCAGTACTTC. Residues: CASSPPGLAGEEQYF. The chain uses TRBV18 and TRBJ2-7, with 13 nucleotides matching TRBD2. CDR1 is KGHSH and CDR2 is LQKENI in the germline V gene. The CDR3 contains 15 residues. Unmatched junction bases numbered 3, after V lost 0 bases and J lost 7 bases.

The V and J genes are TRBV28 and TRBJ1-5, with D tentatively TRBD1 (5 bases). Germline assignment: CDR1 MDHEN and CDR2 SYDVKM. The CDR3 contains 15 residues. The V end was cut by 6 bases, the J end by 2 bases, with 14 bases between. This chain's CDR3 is CASSPAGPGNQPQHF. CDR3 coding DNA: TGTGCCAGCAGCCCCGCGGGGCCTGGCAATCAGCCCCAGCATTTT.